This T cell receptor beta chain was identified in a study of T cells in Graves' hyperthyroidism and ophthalmopathy. The CDR3 is 13 amino acids. Trimming pared 1 base from V and 6 bases from J, leaving 9 bases between. The germline V gene encodes CDR1 SGHAT and CDR2 FQDESV (reference sequence). Study observations and caveats: A model of 13 V-J features distinguished ophthalmopathy from stable hyperthyroidism.

Regions amplified from RNA transcripts were the TCR beta CDR3 regions. In the first-round RT-PCR of the TCR CDR3, the HTBI primer set was used. TCRdb ran MiXCR on the multiplex PCR reads and lists one entry per CDR3 protein. This sample has about 640,000 distinct CDR3 sequences, with around 15% found just once. This clonotype came up once. Its antigen is not known. Investigators excluded patients with uncontrolled infection, other autoimmune disease, pregnancy or lactation. The sequenced sample was blood. This sequence joins TRBV11-1 and TRBJ1-1, with D perhaps TRBD1 (5 bases). The receptor comes from a woman in her 50s with Graves' ophthalmopathy. The CDR3 region has the DNA TGTGCCAGCAGCTTAGTCGGGGGGGCTGAAGCTTTCTTT. Translating gives CASSLVGGAEAFF.